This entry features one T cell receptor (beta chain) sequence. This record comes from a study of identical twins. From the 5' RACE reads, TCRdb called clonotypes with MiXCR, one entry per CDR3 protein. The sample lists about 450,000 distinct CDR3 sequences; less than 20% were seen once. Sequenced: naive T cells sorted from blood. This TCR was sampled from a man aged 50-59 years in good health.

The CDR3 DNA sequence: TGTGCCATCAGTGGACTAGCGGGAGACAGAGATACGCAGTATTTT. Residues: CAISGLAGDRDTQYF. The chain has TRBV10-3 and TRBJ2-3; 12 nucleotides match TRBD2. The CDR3 consists of 15 residues. CDR1 ENHRY and CDR2 SYGVKD come from the germline V gene. With V trimmed by 4 bases and J by 5 bases, 4 bases remained unmatched.